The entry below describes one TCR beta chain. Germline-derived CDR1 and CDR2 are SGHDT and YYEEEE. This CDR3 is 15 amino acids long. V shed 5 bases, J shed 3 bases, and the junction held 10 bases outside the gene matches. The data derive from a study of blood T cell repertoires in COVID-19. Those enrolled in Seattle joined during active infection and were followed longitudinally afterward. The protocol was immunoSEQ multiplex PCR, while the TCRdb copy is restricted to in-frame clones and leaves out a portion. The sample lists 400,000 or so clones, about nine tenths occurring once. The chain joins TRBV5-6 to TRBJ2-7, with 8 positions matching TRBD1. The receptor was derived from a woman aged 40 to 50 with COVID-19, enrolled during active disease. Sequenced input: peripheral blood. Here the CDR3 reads CASRFGQGGLYEQYF. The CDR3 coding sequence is TGTGCCAGCAGATTCGGACAGGGCGGCCTCTACGAGCAGTACTTC.